This T cell receptor beta chain was observed in a study of blood T cell repertoires in COVID-19. Study-level information: Acute-phase and convalescent COVID-19 samples originated in the United States, Italy and Spain. From T cells, B-cell-depleted T cells, or PBMCs came the material, which was cDNA or gDNA.

Per the original data handling: Reference gene primer amplification gave estimated nucleated cell counts. Sequencing used immunoSEQ multiplex PCR; TCRdb keeps in-frame clones, though not all of them. V and J calls and clone size are as listed in that table; D and trimming were resolved from the DNA. The table records some 160,000 clones, around 84% of them present only once. The V and J ends lost 4 bases and 3 bases, in that order; junction bases with no gene match: 2. This CDR3 is built from 14 residues. Per the germline V gene, CDR1 is LGHDT and CDR2 is YNNKEL (reference sequence). This clonotype originated in a woman in her 50s with acute or convalescent COVID-19. V usage is TRBV3-1 (or the pseudogene TRBV3-2) and J usage is TRBJ2-7, with 11 bases lining up with TRBD1. The sequenced sample was peripheral blood. The CDR3 is CASSRTGGLYEQYF. In nucleotides, the CDR3 is TGTGCCAGCAGCCGGACAGGGGGCCTCTACGAGCAGTACTTC.